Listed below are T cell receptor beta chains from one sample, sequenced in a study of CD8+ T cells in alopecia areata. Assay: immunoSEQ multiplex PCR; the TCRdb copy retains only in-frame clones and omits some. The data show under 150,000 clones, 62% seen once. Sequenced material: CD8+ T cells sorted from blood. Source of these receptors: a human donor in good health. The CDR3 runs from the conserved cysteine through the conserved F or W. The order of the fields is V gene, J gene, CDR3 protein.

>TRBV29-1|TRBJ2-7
CSVAPAGSYEQYF
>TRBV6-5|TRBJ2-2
CASRRGQGVSGELFF
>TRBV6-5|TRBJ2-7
CASSVPGDEQYF
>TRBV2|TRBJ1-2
CASSEVGHGYTF
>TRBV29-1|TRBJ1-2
CSVKPTGNENRGGYTF
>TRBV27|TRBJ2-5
CASSFYPGTVGGETQYF
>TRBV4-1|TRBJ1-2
CASSQYGSNYGYTF
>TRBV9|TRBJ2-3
CASSPGTVTDTQYF
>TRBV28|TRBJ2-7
CASSLPGGGEQYF
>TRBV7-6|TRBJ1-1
CASTLGGAREAFF
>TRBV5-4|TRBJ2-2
CASSPNWAANTGELFF
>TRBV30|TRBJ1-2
CAWSPLTGVERYTF
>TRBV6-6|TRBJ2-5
CASSYSTAETQYF
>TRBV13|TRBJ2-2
CASSLRGGTGELFF
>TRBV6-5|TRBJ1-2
CASSYSPLQTVYGYTF
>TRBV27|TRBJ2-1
CASMRAGRPGNEQFF
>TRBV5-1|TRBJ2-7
CASSSTSYEQYF
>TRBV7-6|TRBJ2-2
CASSLGASGTIDTGELFF
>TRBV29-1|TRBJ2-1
CSVGAYSRHEQFF
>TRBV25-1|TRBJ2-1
CASQSVDSYNEQFF
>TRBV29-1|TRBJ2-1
CSVEAGNRGYNEQFF
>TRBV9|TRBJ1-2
CASSAHSHRDYGYTF
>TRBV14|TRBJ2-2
CASSQVGDTYTGELFF
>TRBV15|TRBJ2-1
CATSTTRLVVDRYNEQFF
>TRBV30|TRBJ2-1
CAWGQGTSYNEQFF
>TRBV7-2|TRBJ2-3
CASSAKLAGAHTDTQYF
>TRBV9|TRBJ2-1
CASSPGLAGALSEQFF
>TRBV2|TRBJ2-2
CASRLAGGNTGELFF